This record looks at one T cell receptor beta chain sequence and its context. This clone was found a few times. The antigen this receptor binds is unknown. No much larger clone is present one base from it, and per-base qualities are unavailable. Using the deep immunoSEQ assay, multiplex PCR amplified TCR CDR3 regions from genomic DNA. Genomic DNA extracted from each cell subset was distributed evenly over all wells of several immunoSEQ 96-well plates, and each plate served as one replicate. For sorted subsets, about 210 ng of genomic DNA, equivalent to 25,000 to 35,000 T cell genomes, went into each replicate PCR. Purified libraries were measured with a Qubit 3.0 fluorometer, size-checked on a Bioanalyzer 2100, and measured again with the KAPA Library Quantification kit. Every immunoSEQ 96-well plate was sequenced on a separate single-read 150-cycle Illumina NextSeq 550 flow cell. Concerning the study's data processing: Because only junctional sequences without quality scores were contained in the immunoSEQ output, filtering matching that applied to full-length reads could not be performed. Sequences were annotated with PyIR, a Python wrapper for IgBLAST v1.9, and V/J genes and CDR3 were assigned using IMGT germline references. Any read was removed if the V/J assignment was weak (E-value above 1e-6), the CDR3 was missing, or the read contained stop codons, out-of-frame junctions, or ambiguous translated residues. A V3J clonotype was defined by an identical inferred V gene, J gene, and CDR3 amino acid sequence. The percentage overlap between two repertoires was calculated by dividing the number of shared unique clonotypes by the size of the smaller repertoire. Repertoire richness was assessed with RTK rarefaction, the Chao1 estimator, and Recon v2.1 estimates of unobserved clonotypes. Generation probabilities for all TCRbeta clonotypes obtained by the gDNA method from a handful of donors were computed using OLGA. TCRdb carries this immuneACCESS record with in-frame sequences only. Its versions omit some clonotypes, under half of them owing to an unresolved V gene in the studies checked, with the rest unexplained. Clonal size and the V and J genes are those of that table, whereas D and trimming came from the DNA. The sample data list approximately 1,000,000 clones, and around three quarters of these were observed just once. Roughly 0.56% of the sample goes to the ten largest clones.

The source of the sample is a study of shared clonotypes between healthy human individuals (dated by TCRdb to the early 2020s). Background on the whole study: The cohort included a few men and a couple of women between 18 and 49 years of age. For each donor, three plates each were used for CD4 naive and CD4 memory, two plates were used for CD8 naive, and one plate was used for CD8 memory. The study deeply sequenced blood TCR repertoires of about 5 healthy adults to estimate repertoire size and the extent of clonotype sharing between individuals. To increase sequencing depth and limit assay-specific biases, TCR repertoire library preparation and sequencing were carried out by different laboratories using diverse techniques. Each donor's leukapheresis produced roughly between roughly 0.9 and 8.9 billion PBMCs.

Including cysteine and phenylalanine, the CDR3 has 14 amino acids. Solely the CDR3 DNA is kept, with 42 bases framed from the first base. V loses 1 base of germline sequence and J loses 1 base, and the interval between the two ends is 5 bases. From the germline V gene (reference sequence), CDR1 is SGHNT and CDR2 is YYREEE. The paper's findings and limits, for the study overall: Larger estimated clonotype richness was generally found for naive subsets than for memory subsets. Pairwise subsampling led to the expectation that sequencing depth would affect the degree of clonotype sharing among donors. Compared with non-shared clonotypes, clonotypes shared by all four sorted-subset donors had higher generation probabilities. Only blood was sampled, and tissue TCR repertoires likely differ from those in blood. Even with the large sequencing depth, rarefaction of the sorted-subset datasets indicated that sequencing was incomplete. When several donors were compared, the shared fraction of clonotypes was roughly 4.8% for naive CD4, roughly 3.3% for naive CD8, 2.3% for memory CD4, and around 0.4% for memory CD8. The small number of donors limited the genetic and exposure-history diversity represented.

Healthy HIV-negative adults with no recently reported acute infections or vaccinations were included as donors. Every donor was a Caucasian adult living in Nashville, Tennessee, USA. CD4+ T cells were enriched by magnetic negative selection, after which naive cells were positively selected on CD45RA and the negative fraction was taken as the memory subset. Blood was obtained by leukapheresis, after which PBMCs were separated by Ficoll-Histopaque density gradient centrifugation and cryopreserved in liquid nitrogen vapor phase. Analytical flow cytometry was used to check the purity and quantity of every magnetically sorted T cell population. Genomic DNA was isolated from each sorted fraction and quantified by UV absorbance on a Nanodrop 2000c.

The chain is made from TRBV5-4 and TRBJ2-2; the D gene is possibly TRBD1, with 5 bases matching. The specimen sequenced was memory CD4+ T cells from PBMCs. The intended sense of this specimen's cell subset or site label: CD45RA-negative fraction. The origin of this receptor is a man aged 18 to 30 in good health. Some clones in this sample may be carry-over from other donors' samples. At the DNA level, the sequence is TGTGCCAGCAGCTTGAGGGGGAACACCGGGGAGCTGTTTTTT. This yields the protein CASSLRGNTGELFF.